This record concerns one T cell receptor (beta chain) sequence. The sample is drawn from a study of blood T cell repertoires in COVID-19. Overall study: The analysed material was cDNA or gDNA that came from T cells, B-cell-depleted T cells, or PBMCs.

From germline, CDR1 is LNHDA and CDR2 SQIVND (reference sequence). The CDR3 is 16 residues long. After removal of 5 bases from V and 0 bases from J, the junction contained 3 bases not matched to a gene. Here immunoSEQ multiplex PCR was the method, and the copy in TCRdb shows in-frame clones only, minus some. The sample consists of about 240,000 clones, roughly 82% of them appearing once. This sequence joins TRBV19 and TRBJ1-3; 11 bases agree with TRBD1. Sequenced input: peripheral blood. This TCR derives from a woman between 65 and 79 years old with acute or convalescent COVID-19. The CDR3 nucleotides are TGTGCCAGTAGTTGGACAGGGGGCGCCTCTGGAAACACCATATATTTT. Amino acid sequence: CASSWTGGASGNTIYF. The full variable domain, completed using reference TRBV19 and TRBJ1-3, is DGGITQSPKYLFRKEGQNVTLSCEQNLNHDAMYWYRQDPGQGLRLIYYSQIVNDFQKGDIAEGYSVSREKKESFPLTVTSAQKNPTAFYLCASSWTGGASGNTIYFGEGSWLTVV.